The present T cell receptor (beta chain) was sequenced within a study of blood T cell repertoires in COVID-19. TCRdb's copy holds only in-frame clones and misses some; the assay was immunoSEQ multiplex PCR. The table includes about 230,000 clones, about nine tenths detected once. The J segment lost 3 bases and the V segment lost 3 bases, leaving 6 bases of the junction unmatched. Looked up from germline, CDR1 is MGHRA and CDR2 is YSYEKL. The CDR3 runs 15 residues. The sample was PBMCs or T cells enriched from blood (not recorded which). This sequence originates from a woman aged 35 to 49 with acute COVID-19. V usage is TRBV4-1 and J usage is TRBJ1-2, with TRBD1 identical over 8 bases. In nucleotides, the CDR3 is TGCGCCAGCAGCCAGGACAGGGCGGGTGACTATGGCTACACCTTC. It encodes CASSQDRAGDYGYTF.